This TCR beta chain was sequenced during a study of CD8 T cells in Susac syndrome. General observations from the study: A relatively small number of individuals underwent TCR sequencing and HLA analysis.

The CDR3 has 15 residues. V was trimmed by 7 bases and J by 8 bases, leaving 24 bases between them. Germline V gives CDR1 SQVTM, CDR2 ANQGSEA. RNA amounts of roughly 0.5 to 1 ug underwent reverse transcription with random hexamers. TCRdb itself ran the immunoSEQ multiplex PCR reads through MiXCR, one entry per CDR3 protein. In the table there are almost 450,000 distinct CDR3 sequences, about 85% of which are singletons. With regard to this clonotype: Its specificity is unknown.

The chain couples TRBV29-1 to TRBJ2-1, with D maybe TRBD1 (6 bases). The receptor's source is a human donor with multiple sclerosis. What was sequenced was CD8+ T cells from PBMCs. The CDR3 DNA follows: TGCAGCGCCACACAGGGATACGCCGGTTACGATGAGCAGTTCTTC. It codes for CSATQGYAGYDEQFF.